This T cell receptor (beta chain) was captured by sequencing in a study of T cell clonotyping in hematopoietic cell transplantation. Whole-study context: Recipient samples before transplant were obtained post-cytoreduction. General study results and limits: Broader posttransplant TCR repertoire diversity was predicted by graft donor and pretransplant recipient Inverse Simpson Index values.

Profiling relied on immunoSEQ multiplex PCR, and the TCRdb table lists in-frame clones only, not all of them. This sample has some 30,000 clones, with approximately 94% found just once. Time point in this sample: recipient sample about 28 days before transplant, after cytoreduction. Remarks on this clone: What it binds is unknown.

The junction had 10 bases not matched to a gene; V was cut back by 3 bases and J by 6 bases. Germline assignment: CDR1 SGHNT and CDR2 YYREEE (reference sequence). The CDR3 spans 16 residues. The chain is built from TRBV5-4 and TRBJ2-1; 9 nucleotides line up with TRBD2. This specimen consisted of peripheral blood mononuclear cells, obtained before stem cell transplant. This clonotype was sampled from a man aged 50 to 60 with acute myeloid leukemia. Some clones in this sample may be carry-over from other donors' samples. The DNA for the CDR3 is TGTGCCAGCAGCTCCCTTAGCGGGAGAAGCGTCAATGAGCAGTTCTTC. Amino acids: CASSSLSGRSVNEQFF. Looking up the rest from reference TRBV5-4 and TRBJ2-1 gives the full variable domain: ETGVTQSPTHLIKTRGQQVTLRCSSQSGHNTVSWYQQALGQGPQFIFQYYREEENGRGNFPPRFSGLQFPNYSSELNVNALELDDSALYLCASSSLSGRSVNEQFFGPGTRLTVL.